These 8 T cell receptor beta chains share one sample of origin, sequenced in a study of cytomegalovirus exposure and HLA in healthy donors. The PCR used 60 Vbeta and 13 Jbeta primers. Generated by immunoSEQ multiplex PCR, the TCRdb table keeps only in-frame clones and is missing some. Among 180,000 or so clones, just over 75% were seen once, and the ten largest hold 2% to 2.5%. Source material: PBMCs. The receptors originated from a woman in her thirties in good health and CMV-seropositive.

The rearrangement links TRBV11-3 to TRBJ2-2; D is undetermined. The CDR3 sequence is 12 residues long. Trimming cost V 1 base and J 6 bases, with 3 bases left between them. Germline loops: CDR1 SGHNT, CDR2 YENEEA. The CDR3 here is CASSLASGELFF. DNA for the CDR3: TGTGCCAGCAGCTTAGCGTCCGGGGAGCTGTTTTTT. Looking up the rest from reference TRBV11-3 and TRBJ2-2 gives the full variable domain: EAGVVQSPRYKIIEKKQPVAFWCNPISGHNTLYWYLQNLGQGPELLIRYENEEAVDDSQLPKDRFSAERLKGVDSTLKIQPAELGDSAVYLCASSLASGELFFGEGSRLTVL.

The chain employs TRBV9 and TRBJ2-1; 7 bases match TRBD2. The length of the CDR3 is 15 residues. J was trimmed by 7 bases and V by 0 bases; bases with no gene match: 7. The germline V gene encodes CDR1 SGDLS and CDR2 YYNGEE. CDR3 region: CASSVDSGTRNEQFF. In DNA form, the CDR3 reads TGTGCCAGCAGCGTAGACAGCGGGACCCGAAATGAGCAGTTCTTC.

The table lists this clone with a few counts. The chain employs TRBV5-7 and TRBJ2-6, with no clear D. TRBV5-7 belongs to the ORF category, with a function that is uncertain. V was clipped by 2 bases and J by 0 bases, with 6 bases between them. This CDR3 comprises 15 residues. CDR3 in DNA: TGTGCCAGCAGCTTCATGGCCTCTGGGGCCAACGTCCTGACTTTC. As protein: CASSFMASGANVLTF.

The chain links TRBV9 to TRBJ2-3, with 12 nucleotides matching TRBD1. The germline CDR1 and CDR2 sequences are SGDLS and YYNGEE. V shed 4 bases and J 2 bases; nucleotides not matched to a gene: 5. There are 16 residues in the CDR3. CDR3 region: CASSSGTGGITDTQYF. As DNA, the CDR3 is TGTGCCAGCAGCTCCGGGACAGGGGGCATCACAGATACGCAGTATTTT.

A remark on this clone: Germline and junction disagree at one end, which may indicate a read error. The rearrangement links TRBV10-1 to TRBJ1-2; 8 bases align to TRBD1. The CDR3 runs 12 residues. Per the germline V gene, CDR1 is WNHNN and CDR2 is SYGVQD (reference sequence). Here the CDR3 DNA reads TGCGTCAGCAGACAGGGGAACTATGGCTACACCTTC. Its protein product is CVSRQGNYGYTF.

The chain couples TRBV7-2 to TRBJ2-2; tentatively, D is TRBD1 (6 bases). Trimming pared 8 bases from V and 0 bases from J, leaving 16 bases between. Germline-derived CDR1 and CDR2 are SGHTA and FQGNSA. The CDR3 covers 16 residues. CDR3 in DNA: TGTGCCAGCGTTCCTTATGGGACACCGAACACCGGGGAGCTGTTTTTT. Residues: CASVPYGTPNTGELFF.

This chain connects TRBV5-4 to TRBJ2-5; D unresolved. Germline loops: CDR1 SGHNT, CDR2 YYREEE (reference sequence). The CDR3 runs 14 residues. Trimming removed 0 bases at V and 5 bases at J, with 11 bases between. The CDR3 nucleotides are TGTGCCAGCAGCTTGGGTACAGCAGGCGAGACCCAGTACTTC. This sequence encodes CASSLGTAGETQYF.

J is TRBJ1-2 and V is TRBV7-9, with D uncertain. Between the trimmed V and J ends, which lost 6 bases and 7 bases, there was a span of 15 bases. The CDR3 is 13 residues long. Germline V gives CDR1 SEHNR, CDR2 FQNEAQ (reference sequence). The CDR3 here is CASRSDRVGGYTF. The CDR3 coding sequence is TGTGCCAGCAGATCAGATCGGGTGGGTGGCTACACCTTC.